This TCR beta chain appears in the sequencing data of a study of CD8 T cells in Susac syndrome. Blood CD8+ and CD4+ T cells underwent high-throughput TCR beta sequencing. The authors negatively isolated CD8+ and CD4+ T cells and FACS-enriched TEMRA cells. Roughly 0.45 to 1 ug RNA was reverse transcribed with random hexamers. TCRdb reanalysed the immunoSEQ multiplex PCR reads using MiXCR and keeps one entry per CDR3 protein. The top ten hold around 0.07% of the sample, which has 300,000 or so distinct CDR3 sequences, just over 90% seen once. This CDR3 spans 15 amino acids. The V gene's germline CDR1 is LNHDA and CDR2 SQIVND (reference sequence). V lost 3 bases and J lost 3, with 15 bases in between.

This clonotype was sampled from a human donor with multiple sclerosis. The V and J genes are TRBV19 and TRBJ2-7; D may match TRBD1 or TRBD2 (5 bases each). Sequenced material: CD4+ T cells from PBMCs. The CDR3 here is CASSITGTDHYEQYF. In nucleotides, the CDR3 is TGTGCCAGTAGTATTACCGGGACGGACCACTACGAGCAGTACTTC.